These 8 T cell receptor beta chains originate from one sample sequenced in a study of read filtering for tumor transcriptome and immune sequencing. This library used roughly 400 ng RNA and molecular barcoded adaptors spanning alpha/delta and beta/gamma chains. TCRdb analysed the reads with MiXCR anew, one entry per CDR3 protein. This sample carries about 58,000 distinct CDR3 sequences, 9% to 15% of them seen once, and the ten largest clones take 16%. The sample taken for sequencing was a population of CD138-negative cells sorted from bone marrow. The receptors here all came from a donor at least 40 years old with multiple myeloma.

At least ten counts were recorded for this clonotype. The J gene is TRBJ1-1, the V gene TRBV15; D ambiguous. Germline values: CDR1 LNHNV, CDR2 YYDKDF (reference sequence). The CDR3 totals 13 residues. The V end lost 4 bases, the J end lost 2 bases, and 8 bases lay between the germline ends. The CDR3 protein is CATSKQDNTEAFF. CDR3 sequence (DNA): TGTGCCACCAGCAAGCAGGACAACACTGAAGCTTTCTTT.

Regarding this clonotype: This likely comes from a read error, as the CDR3 has no conserved phenylalanine or tryptophan at its end. This chain connects TRBV6-2 or TRBV6-3 to TRBJ2-7; no clear D gene. Trimming stripped 7 bases from V and 0 bases from J, with 10 bases between. This CDR3 has 13 amino acids. Germline-derived CDR1 and CDR2 are MNHEY and SVGEGT. The CDR3 reads CASNSHSSYEQYL. CDR3 in DNA: TGTGCCAGCAACAGCCATTCCTCCTACGAGCAGTACCTC.

Turning to this clonotype: Since a much larger clone is just one base distant, this may be a read error. The chain employs TRBV12-3 or TRBV12-4 and TRBJ2-2; 7 bases fit TRBD1. The CDR3 runs to 16 residues. The CDR3 nucleotides are TGTGTCAGCAGTTCCTCGGGACAGAGATCCACCGGGGAGCTGTTTTTT. Its protein is CVSSSSGQRSTGELFF.

This clonotype was recorded once. The junction differs from germline at one of its ends, possibly a read error. This chain links TRBV6-5 with TRBJ1-5, with D unclear. Germline assignment: CDR1 MNHEY and CDR2 SVGAGI. The CDR3 sequence is 15 residues long. The CDR3 protein is CASSPTSGSNQTQHF. Here the CDR3 DNA reads TGTGCCAGCAGCCCGACAAGTGGTAGCAATCAGACCCAGCATTTT.

This clonotype was seen ten or more times. The chain joins TRBV6-6 to TRBJ2-5; no clear D. Trimming pared 2 bases from V and 5 bases from J, leaving 3 bases between. This CDR3 is built from 11 residues. Looked up from germline, CDR1 is MNHNY and CDR2 is SVGAGI (reference sequence). Written as DNA, the CDR3 is TGTGCCAGCAGTTACGCGGAGACCCAGTACTTC. Protein sequence: CASSYAETQYF.

This clonotype was picked up many times. The J gene is TRBJ2-3, the V gene TRBV7-9, with D possibly being TRBD2 (7 bases). The V end was cut by 3 bases, the J end by 3 bases, with 13 bases between. CDR1 SEHNR and CDR2 FQNEAQ come from the germline V gene (reference sequence). This CDR3 is 15 amino acids long. The CDR3 loop reads CASSFGGGPTDTQYF. In DNA, the CDR3 is TGTGCCAGCAGCTTTGGCGGGGGCCCAACAGATACGCAGTATTTT.

At least ten counts were recorded for this clonotype. The chain joins TRBV20-1 to TRBJ2-3; 10 nucleotides agree with TRBD1. The CDR3 is made up of 13 amino acids. V was clipped by 6 bases and J by 5 bases; unmatched bases: 5. Germline CDR1 and CDR2: DFQATT and SNEGSKA (reference sequence). The CDR3 spells CSAPTGGRDTQYF. Written as DNA, the CDR3 is TGCAGTGCCCCGACAGGGGGCCGAGATACGCAGTATTTT.

This clonotype was observed many times. The chain recombines TRBV7-3 with TRBJ2-2; D is undetermined. The CDR3 length is 14 residues. The V gene lost 5 bases and the J gene lost 4 bases, with 11 bases spanning the gap. Per germline, CDR1 SGHTA and CDR2 FQGTGA. This CDR3 reads CASSQNLRTGELFF. The CDR3 nucleotides read TGTGCCAGCAGCCAAAACCTTCGCACCGGGGAGCTGTTTTTT.